What follows are 9 T cell receptor beta chains derived from one specimen sequenced in a study of T-cell memory formation after mild COVID-19. Using its own MiXCR run on the 5' RACE reads, TCRdb lists one record per CDR3 protein. The data show hundreds of thousands of distinct CDR3 sequences, with over 15% seen just once and roughly 8.4% held by the top ten. Source material: PBMCs or a T cell subset sorted from them (not recorded which). These receptors originate from an adult woman who had mild COVID-19 (a few samples of this study predate the infection). Cell type and time point are not known.

This clonotype was seen a handful of times. J is TRBJ1-6 and V is TRBV3-1; no firm D call. CDR3 size: 14 residues. V was shortened by 1 base and J by 8 bases, with 9 bases between the two germline ends. Per the germline V gene, CDR1 is LGHDT and CDR2 is YNNKEL (reference sequence). CDR3 in DNA: TGTGCCAGCAGCCAAGCTGTGATGGATTCACCCCTCCACTTT. This encodes CASSQAVMDSPLHF. Based on the CDR3 plus reference TRBV3-1 and TRBJ1-6, the full variable domain is DTAVSQTPKYLVTQMGNDKSIKCEQNLGHDTMYWYKQDSKKFLKIMFSYNNKELIINETVPNRFSPKSPDKAHLNLHINSLELGDSAVYFCASSQAVMDSPLHFGNGTRLTVT.

This clonotype was seen a handful of times. The chain joins TRBV7-9 to TRBJ1-1; TRBD1 aligns across 8 bases. The ends lost 1 base at V and 9 bases at J; junction bases unmatched: 7. The CDR3 runs 14 residues. Germline CDR1 reads SEHNR; CDR2 reads FQNEAQ (reference sequence). The CDR3 nucleotides read TGTGCCAGCAGCTTAGAGTCAGGGGGCTTTCAAGCTTTCTTT. It is translated as CASSLESGGFQAFF.

This clonotype was seen ten or more times. V usage is TRBV6-5 and J usage is TRBJ2-7; 10 nucleotides match TRBD1. Losses at the gene ends were 6 bases for V and 3 bases for J; bases not matched to a gene: 11. CDR1 and CDR2 from the germline V gene are MNHEY and SVGAGI. This CDR3 contains 16 residues. The CDR3 loop reads CASSRAPGQGLYEQYF. In nucleotides, the CDR3 is TGTGCCAGCAGCCGGGCCCCGGGACAGGGGCTCTACGAGCAGTACTTC.

This clonotype appeared a few times. The J gene is TRBJ2-7, the V gene TRBV6-1, with TRBD1 matching 7 bases. J was trimmed by 6 bases and V by 8 bases; bases with no gene match: 19. The CDR3 spans 16 residues. Germline V gives CDR1 MNHNS, CDR2 SASEGT. CDR3 loop: CASRGGRYGLWGEQYF. Written as DNA, the CDR3 is TGTGCCAGCCGAGGGGGCCGGTATGGACTTTGGGGCGAGCAGTACTTC.

This chain connects TRBV4-3 to TRBJ2-3, with a weak D call TRBD1 (6 bases). The CDR3 runs to 15 residues. The germline V gene has CDR1 LGHNA and CDR2 YSLEER. The V end lost 3 bases, the J end lost 0 bases, and 10 bases lay between the germline ends. In DNA form, the CDR3 reads TGCGCCAGCAGCCATACGACAGGTAGCACAGATACGCAGTATTTT. Its translation is CASSHTTGSTDTQYF.

The V gene is TRBV25-1, the J gene TRBJ2-7; 7 bases match TRBD2. Per the germline V gene, CDR1 is MGHDK and CDR2 is SYGVNS. J gave up 0 bases and V 1 base, and 9 bases lay outside the gene matches. CDR3 length: 17 residues. For the CDR3, the DNA is TGTGCCAGCAGTGAATCGATCGGGGGGACGAGCTCCTACGAGCAGTACTTC. This codes for CASSESIGGTSSYEQYF.

V usage is TRBV2 and J usage is TRBJ2-1, with D perhaps TRBD2 (7 bases). Germline V gene lookup returns CDR1 SNHLY and CDR2 FYNNEI. Trimming removed 9 bases at V and 4 bases at J, with 13 bases between. This CDR3 has 13 amino acids. The CDR3 loop reads CASGEGEYNEQFF. DNA of the CDR3: TGTGCCAGTGGGGAGGGGGAGTACAATGAGCAGTTCTTC.

This clonotype occurred many times. The chain couples TRBV12-3 or TRBV12-4 to TRBJ1-1, with D unclear. Trimming shortened V by 5 bases and J by 3 bases, and 10 bases separated the two germline ends. The CDR3 covers 13 residues. Here the CDR3 reads CASSIYLYTEAFF. Written as DNA, the CDR3 is TGTGCCAGCAGTATCTATCTTTACACTGAAGCTTTCTTT.

The chain joins TRBV18 to TRBJ2-7; D may be TRBD1 (6 bases). Between the trimmed V and J ends, which lost 5 bases and 3 bases, there was a span of 17 bases. The CDR3 length is 15 residues. Germline CDR1 reads KGHSH; CDR2 reads LQKENI. The CDR3: CASSSYPMDSYEQYF. The DNA for the CDR3 is TGTGCCAGCTCATCGTATCCCATGGACAGCTACGAGCAGTACTTC.